This entry describes one T cell receptor (beta chain). These data originate in a study of blood T cell repertoires in COVID-19. The CDR3 loop spans 19 amino acids. Data came from immunoSEQ multiplex PCR; TCRdb stores just in-frame clones and leaves some out. The data show about 9,900 clones, roughly 81% seen once. The V call is TRBV21-1, the J call TRBJ2-1; the table's D gene call, TRBD2, was not cross checked with the DNA. TRBV21-1 is a listed pseudogene. The clonotype originates from a man aged 55 to 70 with active COVID-19. Sample: peripheral blood. The CDR3 DNA is TGTGCCAGCAGCAAACAGAAGGGACTAGCGGTGGGAGGCTTCAATGAGCAGTTCTTC. Protein product: CASSKQKGLAVGGFNEQFF.